Presented here are 5 T cell receptor beta chains from one specimen sequenced in a study of molecular identifiers for immune sequencing clone quantification. MiXCR was run by TCRdb on the PCR reads, yielding one entry per CDR3 protein. Of approximately 500,000 distinct CDR3 sequences detected, about 25% appear once; the ten largest clones hold roughly 0.77%. Sequenced sample: naive CD8+ T cells from blood, with Jurkat cell RNA spiked in. Subset given: FACS-sorted CD8+CD4-CCR7+CD45RA+ naive T cells. The source of these receptors is a human donor in good health. Some libraries in this study had Jurkat cell RNA spiked in.

In its sample, this clonotype was seen many times. The rearrangement joins TRBV15 to TRBJ1-1; D uncertain. The germline CDR1 and CDR2 sequences are LNHNV and YYDKDF (reference sequence). The CDR3 runs 17 residues. V lost 0 bases to trimming and J lost 1 base, with 15 bases between them. CDR3 nucleotide sequence: TGTGCCACCAGCAGAGATGGCGGTATTGGGCAGAACACTGAAGCTTTCTTT. It specifies CATSRDGGIGQNTEAFF. Supplemented by reference TRBV15 and TRBJ1-1, the full variable domain reads DAMVIQNPRYQVTQFGKPVTLSCSQTLNHNVMYWYQQKSSQAPKLLFHYYDKDFNNEADTPDNFQSRRPNTSFCFLDIRSPGLGDTAMYLCATSRDGGIGQNTEAFFGQGTRLTVV.

Details on this clonotype: This may be a read error, as it is one base from a much larger clone. V usage is TRBV4-3 and J usage is TRBJ1-2, with D hard to call. Germline CDR1 and CDR2: LGHNA and YSLEER. CDR3 size: 17 residues. This chain's CDR3 is CASIQSVSGVGDYGYTF. CDR3 in DNA: TGCGCCAGCATCCAATCCGTTAGTGGGGTCGGAGACTATGGCTACACCTTC.

This clonotype occurred many times. The chain has TRBV4-3 and TRBJ2-3; 7 bases align to TRBD2. The CDR3 spans 16 residues. The V segment lost 5 bases and the J segment 1 base; nucleotides outside the gene matches: 9. CDR1 and CDR2 (germline): LGHNA, YSLEER. The CDR3 protein is CASSSGGGLGTDTQYF. CDR3 DNA sequence: TGCGCCAGCAGCTCCGGGGGAGGGCTGGGCACAGATACGCAGTATTTT.

Many counts were recorded for this clonotype. The V gene is TRBV30, the J gene TRBJ2-3; D gene uncertain. V was trimmed by 5 bases and J by 4 bases, leaving 7 bases between them. From germline, CDR1 is GTSNPN and CDR2 SVGIG (reference sequence). The length of the CDR3 is 11 residues. The CDR3: CAWDWADTQYF. The CDR3 DNA reads as TGTGCCTGGGACTGGGCAGATACGCAGTATTTT.

The sample holds many counts of this clonotype. The CDR3 loop is CSVEVALLNTEAFF. The CDR3 bases are TGCAGCGTTGAGGTGGCCCTTCTGAACACTGAAGCTTTCTTT. This chain joins TRBV29-1 and TRBJ1-1; D is ambiguous. This CDR3 has 14 residues. V lost 3 bases, J lost 0 bases, and 11 bases lay in between. Looked up from germline, CDR1 is SQVTM and CDR2 is ANQGSEA.